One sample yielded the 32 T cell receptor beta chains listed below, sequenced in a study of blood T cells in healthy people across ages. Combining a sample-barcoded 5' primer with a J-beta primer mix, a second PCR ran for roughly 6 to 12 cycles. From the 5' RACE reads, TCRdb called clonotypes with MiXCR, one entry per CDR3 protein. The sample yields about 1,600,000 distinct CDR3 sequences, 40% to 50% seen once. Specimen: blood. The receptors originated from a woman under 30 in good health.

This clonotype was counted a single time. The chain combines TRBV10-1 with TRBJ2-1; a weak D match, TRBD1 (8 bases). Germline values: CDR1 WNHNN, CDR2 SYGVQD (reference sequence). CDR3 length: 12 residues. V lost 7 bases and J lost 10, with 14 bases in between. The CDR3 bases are TGCGCCAGCATGGACAGGGACTACGAGCAGTTCTTC. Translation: CASMDRDYEQFF.

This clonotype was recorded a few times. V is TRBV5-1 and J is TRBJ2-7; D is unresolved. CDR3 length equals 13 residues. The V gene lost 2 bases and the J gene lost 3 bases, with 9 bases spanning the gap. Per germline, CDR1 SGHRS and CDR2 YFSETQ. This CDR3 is CASSFDKGYEQYF. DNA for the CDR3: TGCGCCAGCAGCTTTGATAAGGGCTACGAGCAGTACTTC. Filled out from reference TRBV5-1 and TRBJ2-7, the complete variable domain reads KAGVTQTPRYLIKTRGQQVTLSCSPISGHRSVSWYQQTPGQGLQFLFEYFSETQRNKGNFPGRFSGRQFSNSRSEMNVSTLELGDSALYLCASSFDKGYEQYFGPGTRLTVT.

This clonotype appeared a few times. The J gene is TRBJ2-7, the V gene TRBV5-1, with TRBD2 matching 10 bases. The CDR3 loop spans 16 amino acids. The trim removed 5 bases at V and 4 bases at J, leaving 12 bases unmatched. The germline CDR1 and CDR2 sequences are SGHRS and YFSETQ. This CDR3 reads CASRSGLAGGGYEQYF. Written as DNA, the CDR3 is TGCGCCAGCAGGAGTGGATTAGCGGGAGGAGGTTACGAGCAGTACTTC.

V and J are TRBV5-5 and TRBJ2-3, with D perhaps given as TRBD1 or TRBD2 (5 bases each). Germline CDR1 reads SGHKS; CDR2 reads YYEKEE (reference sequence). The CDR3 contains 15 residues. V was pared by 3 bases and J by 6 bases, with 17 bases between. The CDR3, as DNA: TGTGCCAGCAGCTCAGGGAGTCAGATTTTTGATACGCAGTATTTT. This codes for CASSSGSQIFDTQYF.

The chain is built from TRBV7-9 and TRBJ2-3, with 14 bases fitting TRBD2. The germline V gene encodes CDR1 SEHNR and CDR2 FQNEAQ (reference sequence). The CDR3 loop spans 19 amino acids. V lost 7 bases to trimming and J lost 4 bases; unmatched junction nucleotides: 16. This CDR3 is CASKGTSGSGRTYADTQYF. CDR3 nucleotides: TGTGCCAGCAAGGGGACTAGCGGGAGTGGTCGAACTTACGCAGATACGCAGTATTTT. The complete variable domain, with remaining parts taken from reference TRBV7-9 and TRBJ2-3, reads DTGVSQNPRHKITKRGQNVTFRCDPISEHNRLYWYRQTLGQGPEFLTYFQNEAQLEKSRLLSDRFSAERPKGSFSTLEIQRTEQGDSAMYLCASKGTSGSGRTYADTQYFGPGTRLTVL.

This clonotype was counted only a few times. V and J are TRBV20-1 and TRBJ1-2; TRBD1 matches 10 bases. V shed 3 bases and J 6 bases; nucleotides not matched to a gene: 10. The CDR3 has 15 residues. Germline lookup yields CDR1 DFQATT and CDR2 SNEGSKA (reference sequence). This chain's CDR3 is CSARVTGQGVDGYTF. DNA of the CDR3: TGCAGTGCTAGGGTTACCGGACAGGGGGTGGATGGCTACACCTTC.

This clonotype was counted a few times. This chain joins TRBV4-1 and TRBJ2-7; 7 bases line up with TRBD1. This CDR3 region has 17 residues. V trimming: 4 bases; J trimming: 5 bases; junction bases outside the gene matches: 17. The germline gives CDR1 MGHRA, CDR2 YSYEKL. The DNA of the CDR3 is TGCGCCAGCAGCCTATCGGTACAAGGGGGCCGCCGAGACGAGCAGTACTTC. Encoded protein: CASSLSVQGGRRDEQYF.

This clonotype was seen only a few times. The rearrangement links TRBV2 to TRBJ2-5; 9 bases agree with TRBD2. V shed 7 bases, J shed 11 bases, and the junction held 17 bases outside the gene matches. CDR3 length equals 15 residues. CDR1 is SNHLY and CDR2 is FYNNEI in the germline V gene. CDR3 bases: TGTGCCAGCACTTCAACGACTAGCGGTCTAGGAGAGCAGTACTTC. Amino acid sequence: CASTSTTSGLGEQYF. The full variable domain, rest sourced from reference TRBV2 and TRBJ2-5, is EPEVTQTPSHQVTQMGQEVILRCVPISNHLYFYWYRQILGQKVEFLVSFYNNEISEKSEIFDDQFSVERPDGSNFTLKIRSTKLEDSAMYFCASTSTTSGLGEQYFGPGTRLLVL.

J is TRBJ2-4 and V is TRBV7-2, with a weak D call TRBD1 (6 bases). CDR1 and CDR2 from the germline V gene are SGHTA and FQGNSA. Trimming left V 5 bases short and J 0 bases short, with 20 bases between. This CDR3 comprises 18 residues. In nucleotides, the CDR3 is TGTGCCAGCAGCCCAAGGGGGTTGGGCGGACTAGCCAAAAACATTCAGTACTTC. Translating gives CASSPRGLGGLAKNIQYF.

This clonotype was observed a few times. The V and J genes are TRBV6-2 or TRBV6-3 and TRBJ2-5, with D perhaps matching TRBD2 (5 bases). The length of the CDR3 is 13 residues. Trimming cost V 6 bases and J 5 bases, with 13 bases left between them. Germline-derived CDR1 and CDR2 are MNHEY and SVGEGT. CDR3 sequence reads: CASSQRDGETQYF. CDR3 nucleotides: TGTGCCAGCAGCCAACGGGATGGGGAGACCCAGTACTTC.

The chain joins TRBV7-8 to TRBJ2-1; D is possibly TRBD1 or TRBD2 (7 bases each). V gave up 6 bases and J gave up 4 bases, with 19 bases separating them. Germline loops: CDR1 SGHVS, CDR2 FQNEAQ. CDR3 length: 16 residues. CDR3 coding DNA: TGTGCCAGCAGAGAGGGGGCTAGCGGAGGGTACAATGAGCAGTTCTTC. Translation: CASREGASGGYNEQFF.

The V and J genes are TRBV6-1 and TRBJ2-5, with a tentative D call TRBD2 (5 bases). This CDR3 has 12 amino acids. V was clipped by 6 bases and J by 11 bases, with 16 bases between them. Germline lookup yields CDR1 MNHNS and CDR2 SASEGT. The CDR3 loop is CASSAVPGEQYF. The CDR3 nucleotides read TGTGCCAGCAGCGCGGTCCCCGGGGAGCAGTACTTC.

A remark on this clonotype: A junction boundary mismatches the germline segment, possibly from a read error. The CDR3 protein is CASSQPDRVVGEQDF. The CDR3, as DNA: TGCGCCAGCAGCCAACCAGACAGGGTGGTAGGCGAGCAGGACTTC. The V call is TRBV4-1, the J call TRBJ2-7; 7 bases align to TRBD1. CDR3 length: 15 residues. CDR1 is MGHRA, CDR2 YSYEKL, per germline.

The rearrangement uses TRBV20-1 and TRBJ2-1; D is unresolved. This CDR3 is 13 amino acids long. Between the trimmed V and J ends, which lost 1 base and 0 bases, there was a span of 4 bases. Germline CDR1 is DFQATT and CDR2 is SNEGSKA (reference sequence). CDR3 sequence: CSARGPSYNEQFF. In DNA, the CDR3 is TGCAGTGCTAGAGGTCCCTCCTACAATGAGCAGTTCTTC.

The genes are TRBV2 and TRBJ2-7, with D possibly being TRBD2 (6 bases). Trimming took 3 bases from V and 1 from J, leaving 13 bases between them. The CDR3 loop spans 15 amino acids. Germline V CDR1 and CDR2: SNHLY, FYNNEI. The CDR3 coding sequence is TGTGCCAGCAGTGAGGCACTAGCTAGATCCTACGAGCAGTACTTC. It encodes CASSEALARSYEQYF. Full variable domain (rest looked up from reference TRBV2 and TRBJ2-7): EPEVTQTPSHQVTQMGQEVILRCVPISNHLYFYWYRQILGQKVEFLVSFYNNEISEKSEIFDDQFSVERPDGSNFTLKIRSTKLEDSAMYFCASSEALARSYEQYFGPGTRLTVT.

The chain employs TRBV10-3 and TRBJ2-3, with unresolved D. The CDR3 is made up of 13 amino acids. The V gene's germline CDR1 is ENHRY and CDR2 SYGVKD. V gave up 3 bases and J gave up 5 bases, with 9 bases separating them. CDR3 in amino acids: CAISDGGVDTQYF. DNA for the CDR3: TGTGCCATCAGTGACGGTGGGGTAGATACGCAGTATTTT.

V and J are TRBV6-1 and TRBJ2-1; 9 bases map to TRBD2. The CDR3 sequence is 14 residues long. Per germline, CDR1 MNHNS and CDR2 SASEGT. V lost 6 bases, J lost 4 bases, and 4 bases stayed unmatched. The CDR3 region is CASRDSGGYNEQFF. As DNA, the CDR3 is TGTGCCAGCAGGGACAGCGGGGGGTACAATGAGCAGTTCTTC.

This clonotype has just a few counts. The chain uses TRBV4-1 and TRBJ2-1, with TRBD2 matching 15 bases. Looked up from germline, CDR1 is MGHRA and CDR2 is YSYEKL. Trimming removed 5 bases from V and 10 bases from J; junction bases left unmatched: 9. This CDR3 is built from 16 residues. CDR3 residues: CASSSWGLAGGWEQFF. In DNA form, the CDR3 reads TGCGCCAGCAGCTCCTGGGGACTAGCGGGAGGATGGGAGCAGTTCTTC.

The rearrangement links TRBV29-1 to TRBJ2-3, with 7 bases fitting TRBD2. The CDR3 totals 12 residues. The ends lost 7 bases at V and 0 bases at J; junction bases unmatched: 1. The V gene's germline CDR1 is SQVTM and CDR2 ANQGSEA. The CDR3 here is CSGEGSTDTQYF. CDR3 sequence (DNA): TGCAGCGGGGAGGGTAGCACAGATACGCAGTATTTT.

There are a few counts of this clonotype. CDR3 amino acids: CASSERLAGGPYNEQFF. The CDR3 DNA follows: TGTGCCAGCAGCGAACGACTAGCGGGGGGCCCCTACAATGAGCAGTTCTTC. The J gene is TRBJ2-1, the V gene TRBV7-9, with 13 bases matching TRBD2. The CDR3 length is 17 residues. Germline V gene sequence: CDR1 SEHNR, CDR2 FQNEAQ (reference sequence). V was clipped by 5 bases and J by 2 bases; unmatched bases: 6.

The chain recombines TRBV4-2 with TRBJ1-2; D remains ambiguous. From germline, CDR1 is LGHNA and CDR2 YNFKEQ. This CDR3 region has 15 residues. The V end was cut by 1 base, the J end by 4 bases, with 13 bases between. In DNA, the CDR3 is TGTGCCAGCAGCCAAGTTGGCGCTACATTCTATGGCTACACCTTC. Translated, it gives CASSQVGATFYGYTF.

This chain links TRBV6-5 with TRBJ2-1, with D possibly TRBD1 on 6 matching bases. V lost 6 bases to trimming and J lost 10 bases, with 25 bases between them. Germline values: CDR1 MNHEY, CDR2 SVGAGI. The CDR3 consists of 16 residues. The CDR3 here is CASRATGPLSIPEQFF. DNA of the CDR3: TGTGCCAGCAGGGCGACAGGCCCCCTCTCGATCCCAGAGCAGTTCTTC.

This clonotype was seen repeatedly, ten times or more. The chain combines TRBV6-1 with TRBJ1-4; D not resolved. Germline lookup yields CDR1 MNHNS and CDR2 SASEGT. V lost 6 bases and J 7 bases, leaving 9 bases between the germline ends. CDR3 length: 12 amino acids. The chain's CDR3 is CASSPGIEKLFF. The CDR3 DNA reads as TGTGCCAGCAGCCCGGGGATTGAAAAACTGTTTTTT.

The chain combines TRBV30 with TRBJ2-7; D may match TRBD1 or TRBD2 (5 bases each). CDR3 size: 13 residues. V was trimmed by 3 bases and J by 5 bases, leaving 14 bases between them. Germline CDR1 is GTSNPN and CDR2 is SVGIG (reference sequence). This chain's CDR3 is CAWRGASFDEQYF. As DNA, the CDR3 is TGTGCCTGGAGAGGGGCTAGCTTCGACGAGCAGTACTTC.

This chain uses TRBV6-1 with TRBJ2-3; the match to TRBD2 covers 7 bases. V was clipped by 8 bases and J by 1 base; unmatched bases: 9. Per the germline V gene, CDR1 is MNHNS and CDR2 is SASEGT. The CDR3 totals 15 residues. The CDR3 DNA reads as TGTGCCAGCGGATTCGCTAGCGGACGCACAGATACGCAGTATTTT. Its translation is CASGFASGRTDTQYF.

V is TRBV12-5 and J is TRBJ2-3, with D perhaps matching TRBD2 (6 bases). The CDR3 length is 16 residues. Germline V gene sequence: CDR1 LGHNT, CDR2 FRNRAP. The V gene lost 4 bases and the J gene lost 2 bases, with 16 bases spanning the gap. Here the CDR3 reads CASGSLADTSTDTQYF. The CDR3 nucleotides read TGTGCTAGTGGTTCCTTAGCGGACACCTCCACAGATACGCAGTATTTT.

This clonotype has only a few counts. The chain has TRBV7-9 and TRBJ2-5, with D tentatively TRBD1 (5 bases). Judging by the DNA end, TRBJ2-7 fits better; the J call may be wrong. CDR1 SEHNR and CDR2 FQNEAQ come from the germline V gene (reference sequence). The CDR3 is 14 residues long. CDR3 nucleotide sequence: TGTGCCAGCAGCTTTTGGGGCGTTCGCTACGAGCAGTACTTC. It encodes CASSFWGVRYEQYF.

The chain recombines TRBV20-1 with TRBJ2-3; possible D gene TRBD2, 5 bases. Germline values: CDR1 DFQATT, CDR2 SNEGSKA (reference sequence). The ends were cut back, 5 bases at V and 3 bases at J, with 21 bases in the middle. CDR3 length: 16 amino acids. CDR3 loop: CSAGPGFGGNTDTQYF. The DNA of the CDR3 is TGCAGTGCTGGCCCTGGGTTCGGAGGAAATACAGATACGCAGTATTTT.

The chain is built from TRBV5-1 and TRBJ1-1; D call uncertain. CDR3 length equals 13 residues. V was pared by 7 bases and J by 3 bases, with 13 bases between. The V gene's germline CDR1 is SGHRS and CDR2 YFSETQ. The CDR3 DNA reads TGCGCCAGCGGCTCGGACGGAGACACTGAAGCTTTCTTT. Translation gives CASGSDGDTEAFF. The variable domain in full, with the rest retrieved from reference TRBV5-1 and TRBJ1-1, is KAGVTQTPRYLIKTRGQQVTLSCSPISGHRSVSWYQQTPGQGLQFLFEYFSETQRNKGNFPGRFSGRQFSNSRSEMNVSTLELGDSALYLCASGSDGDTEAFFGQGTRLTVV.

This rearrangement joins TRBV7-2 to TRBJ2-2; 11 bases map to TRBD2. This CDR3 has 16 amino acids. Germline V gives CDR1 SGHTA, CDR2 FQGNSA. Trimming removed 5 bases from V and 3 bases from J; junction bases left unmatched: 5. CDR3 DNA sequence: TGTGCCAGCAGCGGACGACTAGCGGGATACACCGGGGAGCTGTTTTTT. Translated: CASSGRLAGYTGELFF.

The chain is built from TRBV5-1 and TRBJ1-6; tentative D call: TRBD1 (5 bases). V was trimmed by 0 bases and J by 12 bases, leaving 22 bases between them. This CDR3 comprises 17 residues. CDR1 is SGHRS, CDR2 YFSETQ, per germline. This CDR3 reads CASSLGDPGRPWKPLHF. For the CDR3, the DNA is TGCGCCAGCAGCTTGGGAGACCCGGGACGGCCCTGGAAACCCCTCCACTTT.

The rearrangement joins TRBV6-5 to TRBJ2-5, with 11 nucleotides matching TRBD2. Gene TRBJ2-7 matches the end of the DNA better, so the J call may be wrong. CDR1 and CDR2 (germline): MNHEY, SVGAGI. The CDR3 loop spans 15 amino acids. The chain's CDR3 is CASRKGLAGDYEQYF. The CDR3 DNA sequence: TGTGCCAGCAGAAAAGGACTAGCGGGTGACTACGAGCAGTACTTC.